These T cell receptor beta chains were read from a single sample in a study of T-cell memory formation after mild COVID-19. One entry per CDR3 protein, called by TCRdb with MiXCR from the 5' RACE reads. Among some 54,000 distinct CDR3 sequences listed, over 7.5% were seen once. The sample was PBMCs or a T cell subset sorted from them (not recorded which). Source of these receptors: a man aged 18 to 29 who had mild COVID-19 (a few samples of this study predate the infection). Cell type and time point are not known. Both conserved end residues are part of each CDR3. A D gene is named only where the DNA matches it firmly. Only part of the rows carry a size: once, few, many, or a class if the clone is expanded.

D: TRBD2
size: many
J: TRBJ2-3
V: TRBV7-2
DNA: TGTGCCAGCAGCTTACTAGCGGGGGGACCCACAGATACGCAGTATTTT
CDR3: CASSLLAGGPTDTQYF

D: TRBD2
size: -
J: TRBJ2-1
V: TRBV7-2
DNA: TGTGCCAGCAGCTTAGGGGGGGGTCAGTCCAATGAGCAGTTCTTC
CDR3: CASSLGGGQSNEQFF

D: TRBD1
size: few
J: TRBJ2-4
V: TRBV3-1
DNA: TGTGCCAGCAGCCAAGATAGGGACAGCCTCATTCAGTACTTC
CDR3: CASSQDRDSLIQYF

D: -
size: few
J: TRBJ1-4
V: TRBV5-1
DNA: TGCGCCAGCAGCTTCCAGACAGGCCCAACTAATGAAAAACTGTTTTTT
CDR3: CASSFQTGPTNEKLFF

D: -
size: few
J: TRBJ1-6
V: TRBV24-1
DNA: TGTGCCACCAGTGACTCCGGGACGGCAAATTCACCCCTCCACTTT
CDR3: CATSDSGTANSPLHF

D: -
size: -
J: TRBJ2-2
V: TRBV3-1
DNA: TGTGCCAGCAGCCGAATAGAGGGGTCCGGGGAGCTGTTTTTT
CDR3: CASSRIEGSGELFF

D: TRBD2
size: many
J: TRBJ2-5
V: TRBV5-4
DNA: TGTGCCAGCAGCCTGACTAGCGGGGGTCAAGAGACCCAGTACTTC
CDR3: CASSLTSGGQETQYF

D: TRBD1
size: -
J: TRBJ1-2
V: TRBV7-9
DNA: TGTGCCAGCCGCTTAGACAGGGGACACTATGGCTACACCTTC
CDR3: CASRLDRGHYGYTF

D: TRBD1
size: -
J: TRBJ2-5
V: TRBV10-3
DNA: TGTGCCATCAGTGTCGGGACAGCAGAAGAGACCCAGTACTTC
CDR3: CAISVGTAEETQYF

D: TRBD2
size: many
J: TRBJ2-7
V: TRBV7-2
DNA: TGTGCCAGCACCGTCGCGGGGGGCGAGCAGTACTTC
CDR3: CASTVAGGEQYF

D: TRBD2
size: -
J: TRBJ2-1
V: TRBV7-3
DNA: TGTGCCAGCAGCTTAGGGGAGGGGCTCAATGAGCAGTTCTTC
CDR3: CASSLGEGLNEQFF

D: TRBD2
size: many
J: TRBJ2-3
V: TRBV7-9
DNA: TGTGCCAGCAGCCCACTAGCGGGAGCGGCAGATACGCAGTATTTT
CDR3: CASSPLAGAADTQYF

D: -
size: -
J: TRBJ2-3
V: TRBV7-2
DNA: TGTGCCAGCGGCTTGGACCCTACAGATACGCAGTATTTT
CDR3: CASGLDPTDTQYF